This entry is about one TCR beta chain. What it binds is not known. Assay: immunoSEQ multiplex PCR; the TCRdb copy retains only in-frame clones and omits some. The table shows 13,000 or so clones, with around 79% occurring only once. Per germline, CDR1 SGHRS and CDR2 YFSETQ. V was pared by 0 bases and J by 6 bases, with 12 bases between. This CDR3 spans 15 amino acids. The data originate from a study of T cell repertoires in ileal Crohn's disease. Across the whole study: Biopsies of inflamed ileum from the surgical specimen form M0 samples. Study-wide findings and caveats: Sorted CD8 T cells held more high-frequency clones than CD4. Clonal expansions were more frequent in active smokers than non-smokers at surgery.

Time point of the sample: inflamed ileum from the surgical specimen. Sequenced input: ileal tissue. The chain couples TRBV5-1 to TRBJ2-2, with a weak D call TRBD1 (5 bases). This sequence was found in an adult with Crohn's disease. In nucleotides, the CDR3 is TGCGCCAGCAGCTTGGTGGGGCCCCGCGCCGGGGAGCTGTTTTTT. This sequence encodes CASSLVGPRAGELFF.